The present TCR beta chain was sequenced within a study of shared clonotypes between healthy human individuals. Selected positively for CCR7 and CD45RO-negative, naive CD8 cells excluded terminally differentiated effector memory CD45RA+ cells. Generated by immunoSEQ multiplex PCR, the TCRdb table keeps only in-frame clones and is missing some. The profile shows 1.5 million to 2.5 million clones, 85% to 95% of them singletons. Per germline, CDR1 MNHNY and CDR2 SVGAGI (reference sequence). V gave up 6 bases and J gave up 4 bases, with 19 bases separating them. The length of the CDR3 is 15 residues. The V and J genes are TRBV6-6 and TRBJ2-7; possible D gene TRBD2, 5 bases. This TCR derives from a man between 18 and 29 years old in good health. Sequenced material: naive CD8+ T cells sorted from blood. The CDR3 DNA follows: TGTGCCAGCAGCCAGCTCCTCGGGGATACTTACGAGCAGTACTTC. This gives the protein CASSQLLGDTYEQYF.